A single sample is the source of the 3 T cell receptor beta chains below, sequenced in a study of T cell responses to AZD1222 COVID-19 vaccine. Clones were read by immunoSEQ multiplex PCR, and TCRdb kept only the in-frame ones, dropping some. The sample lists some 150,000 clones, over 90% occurring once. This specimen consisted of peripheral blood, obtained on day 0 of MenACWY control vaccination. These receptors all come from an adult in good health.

The chain has TRBV29-1 and TRBJ1-2; the D is unclear. The CDR3 contains 13 residues. Germline values: CDR1 SQVTM, CDR2 ANQGSEA. Between the trimmed V and J ends, which lost 3 bases and 2 bases, there was a span of 10 bases. This CDR3 is CSVEKGGNYGYTF. The CDR3 nucleotides are TGCAGCGTTGAGAAGGGAGGGAACTATGGCTACACCTTC.

The chain is built from TRBV4-1 and TRBJ1-4, with D possibly being TRBD1 (5 bases). The germline V gene encodes CDR1 MGHRA and CDR2 YSYEKL. V lost 4 bases and J lost 5, with 14 bases in between. This CDR3 is built from 15 residues. The CDR3 DNA sequence: TGCGCCAGCAGCCTCTGGGGCACGGGGAATGAAAAACTGTTTTTT. Protein sequence: CASSLWGTGNEKLFF.

V usage is TRBV6-2 or TRBV6-3 and J usage is TRBJ2-3; 14 nucleotides match TRBD2. This CDR3 is 19 amino acids long. Germline values: CDR1 MNHEY, CDR2 SVGEGT. V was pared by 6 bases and J by 2 bases, with 13 bases of the junction left unmatched. CDR3 amino acids: CASSFPGLAGAGPTDTQYF. In DNA, the CDR3 is TGTGCCAGCAGCTTCCCGGGACTAGCGGGGGCCGGACCCACAGATACGCAGTATTTT.